The 15 T cell receptor beta chains in this list originate from one sample, sequenced in a study of T cell responses to AZD1222 COVID-19 vaccine. The repertoire was sequenced with immunoSEQ multiplex PCR; TCRdb's copy has only in-frame clones and lacks some. Among around 100,000 clones, about 90% were seen once, and the ten largest hold about 15%. Sequenced here: peripheral blood, sampled on day 0 of AZD1222 vaccination. These receptors were obtained from an adult in good health.

The chain is built from TRBV5-1 and TRBJ2-2; perhaps TRBD2 as D (6 bases). From germline, CDR1 is SGHRS and CDR2 YFSETQ. The CDR3 contains 15 residues. V shed 2 bases and J shed 3 bases, with 11 bases lying between them. The CDR3 sequence is CASSFSGEDTGELFF. In DNA, the CDR3 is TGCGCCAGCAGCTTTTCGGGAGAGGACACCGGGGAGCTGTTTTTT.

This chain connects TRBV18 to TRBJ2-1, with a possible D match to TRBD1 (6 bases). The ends were cut back, 0 bases at V and 2 bases at J, with 14 bases in the middle. CDR1 is KGHSH and CDR2 is LQKENI in the germline V gene. The CDR3 is 17 residues long. The CDR3 here is CASSPPAGRGAYNEQFF. In nucleotides, the CDR3 is TGTGCCAGCTCACCACCGGCGGGCAGGGGAGCCTACAATGAGCAGTTCTTC.

The chain has TRBV27 and TRBJ1-1; a weak D match, TRBD1 (6 bases). From germline, CDR1 is MNHEY and CDR2 SMNVEV (reference sequence). Trimming pared 2 bases from V and 12 bases from J, leaving 10 bases between. This CDR3 region has 11 residues. CDR3 nucleotides: TGTGCCAGCAGTTTAGGAGGGGGTTCTTTCTTT. This sequence encodes CASSLGGGSFF.

The chain recombines TRBV11-2 with TRBJ1-5; no clear D gene. The CDR3 extends over 15 amino acids. Trimming pared 5 bases from V and 0 bases from J, leaving 11 bases between. Germline V gene data show CDR1 as SGHAT and CDR2 as FQNNGV. The CDR3 bases are TGTGCCAGCAGCCTTCGCGGGGTTAGCAATCAGCCCCAGCATTTT. It translates to CASSLRGVSNQPQHF.

V usage is TRBV9 and J usage is TRBJ1-3, with D possibly being TRBD1 (5 bases). V lost 0 bases and J lost 2, with 30 bases in between. The CDR3 runs to 22 residues. The V gene's germline CDR1 is SGDLS and CDR2 YYNGEE. DNA for the CDR3: TGTGCCAGCAGCGTAGGTCGTTTCAGGACAAATTTTGACTGGGCTCCTGGAAACACCATATATTTT. Protein product: CASSVGRFRTNFDWAPGNTIYF.

The CDR3 region has the DNA TGTGCCACCAGTGATGGATCTTATCAGCCCCAGCATTTT. Translating it yields CATSDGSYQPQHF. The J gene is TRBJ1-5, the V gene TRBV24-1; no clear D gene. Trimming took 3 bases from V and 5 from J, leaving 7 bases between them. The CDR3 spans 13 residues. Germline-derived CDR1 and CDR2 are KGHDR and SFDVKD.

The rearrangement joins TRBV27 to TRBJ1-1; 8 positions match TRBD1. V shed 7 bases, J shed 1 base, and the junction held 8 bases outside the gene matches. The germline gives CDR1 MNHEY, CDR2 SMNVEV (reference sequence). CDR3 length equals 15 residues. The DNA for the CDR3 is TGTGCCAGCACCTTTCACGGACAGGGGAACACTGAAGCTTTCTTT. It specifies CASTFHGQGNTEAFF.

The V call is TRBV3-1 (or the pseudogene TRBV3-2), the J call TRBJ1-4; a possible D gene is TRBD1 (5 bases). V gave up 1 base and J gave up 8 bases, with 17 bases separating them. Germline V lookup: CDR1 LGHDT, CDR2 YNNKEL (reference sequence). This CDR3 spans 16 amino acids. This chain's CDR3 is CASSQGGRGVREKLFF. CDR3 nucleotides: TGTGCCAGCAGCCAAGGCGGACGAGGGGTGAGGGAAAAACTGTTTTTT.

V gene TRBV5-1 combines with J gene TRBJ2-1, with D possibly being TRBD1 (6 bases). The CDR3 runs to 14 residues. V was clipped by 0 bases and J by 4 bases, with 8 bases between them. In germline, CDR1 is SGHRS, CDR2 YFSETQ. CDR3 coding DNA: TGCGCCAGCAGCTTGGGACAGGATTACAATGAGCAGTTCTTC. Protein sequence: CASSLGQDYNEQFF.

The chain couples TRBV24-1 to TRBJ1-6; perhaps TRBD1 as D (6 bases). Trimming shortened V by 3 bases and J by 7 bases, and 9 bases separated the two germline ends. The CDR3 totals 14 residues. Germline V CDR1 and CDR2: KGHDR, SFDVKD. The CDR3 region has the DNA TGTGCCACCAGTGATGCCCAGGGGAATTCACCCCTCCACTTT. Its translation is CATSDAQGNSPLHF.

The J gene is TRBJ2-5, the V gene TRBV6-2 or TRBV6-3, with 13 bases fitting TRBD2. The CDR3 runs to 14 residues. The junction had 3 bases not matched to a gene; V was cut back by 4 bases and J by 7 bases. CDR1 is MNHEY and CDR2 is SVGEGT in the germline V gene. The CDR3 sequence: CASSLRLAGGTQYF. CDR3 DNA sequence: TGTGCCAGCAGTTTACGACTAGCGGGAGGGACCCAGTACTTC.

The chain has TRBV6-5 and TRBJ1-1; 7 positions agree with TRBD1. Germline V gene sequence: CDR1 MNHEY, CDR2 SVGAGI. CDR3 length equals 14 residues. V lost 6 bases and J lost 7; bases outside the gene matches: 11. The CDR3 loop is CASRATHYRGEAFF. The DNA of the CDR3 is TGTGCCAGCAGGGCAACCCACTACAGGGGTGAAGCTTTCTTT.

The chain recombines TRBV6-5 with TRBJ1-1; 8 bases agree with TRBD1. CDR1 and CDR2 from the germline V gene are MNHEY and SVGAGI. This CDR3 spans 13 amino acids. V lost 4 bases, J lost 6 bases, and 4 bases stayed unmatched. The CDR3 region is CASSFGQGPEAFF. The CDR3 DNA follows: TGTGCCAGCAGTTTCGGACAGGGCCCTGAAGCTTTCTTT.

By sample share, this clone is medium-sized. This chain uses TRBV30 with TRBJ2-5, with D hard to call. Germline V gene sequence: CDR1 GTSNPN, CDR2 SVGIG (reference sequence). The V end was cut by 4 bases, the J end by 0 bases, with 18 bases between. The CDR3 runs 16 residues. For the CDR3, the DNA is TGTGCCTGGACACCACCGATCGTGGGCAACCAAGAGACCCAGTACTTC. Translating gives CAWTPPIVGNQETQYF.

To note about this clone: This may be a read error: a much more frequent sequence differs by one nucleotide. This chain uses TRBV11-2 with TRBJ1-1; tentatively, D is TRBD1 (5 bases). The CDR3 extends over 13 amino acids. Germline CDR1 reads SGHAT; CDR2 reads FQNNGV. V was clipped by 3 bases and J by 1 base, with 6 bases between them. The DNA for the CDR3 is TGTGCCAGCAGCTTTGGGGGGAACACTGAAGCTTTCTTT. Translation gives CASSFGGNTEAFF. The full variable domain, completed using reference TRBV11-2 and TRBJ1-1, is EAGVAQSPRYKIIEKRQSVAFWCNPISGHATLYWYQQILGQGPKLLIQFQNNGVVDDSQLPKDRFSAERLKGVDSTLKIQPAKLEDSAVYLCASSFGGNTEAFFGQGTRLTVV.